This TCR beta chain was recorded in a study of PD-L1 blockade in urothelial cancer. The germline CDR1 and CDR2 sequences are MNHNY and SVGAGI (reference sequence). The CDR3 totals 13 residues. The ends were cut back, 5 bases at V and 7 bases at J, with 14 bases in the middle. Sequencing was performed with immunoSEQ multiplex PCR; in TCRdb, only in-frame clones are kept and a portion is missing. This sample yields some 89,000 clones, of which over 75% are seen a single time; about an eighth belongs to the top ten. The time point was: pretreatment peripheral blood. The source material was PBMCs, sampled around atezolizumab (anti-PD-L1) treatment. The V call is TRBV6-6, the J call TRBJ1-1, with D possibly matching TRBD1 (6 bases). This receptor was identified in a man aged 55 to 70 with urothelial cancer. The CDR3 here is CASSRDPRGEAFF. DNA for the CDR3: TGTGCCAGCAGTAGGGACCCCAGGGGTGAAGCTTTCTTT.